This T cell receptor (beta chain) was profiled in a study of cytomegalovirus exposure and HLA in healthy donors. Study-level findings and limits: Immune exposure data for these donors was limited to CMV serostatus. Earlier analysis yielded a pattern in which most TCR beta V segments were productive about 90% or about 30% of the time. According to a later analysis, donors in an Asian-associated ancestry cluster reportedly had fewer N-insertions than the approximately 720-donor mean.

PCR amplification relied on 60 Vbeta primers (plus 13 Jbeta primers). TCRdb's table, derived via immunoSEQ multiplex PCR, lists solely in-frame clones and lacks some. The sample shows 150,000 to 200,000 clones, 79% of them seen only once. This clone was observed once. Its antigen is unknown. The origin of this receptor is a woman aged 40-49 years in good health and CMV-seronegative. Sequencing used PBMCs.

CDR3 DNA: TGTGCCAGCAGCTTGGAGCAGGGGGAAGATACGCAGTATTTT. Translated, it gives CASSLEQGEDTQYF. The gene calls are TRBV5-4 and TRBJ2-3; 7 bases are a match to TRBD1. This CDR3 region has 14 residues. V shed 0 bases and J 5 bases; nucleotides not matched to a gene: 3. Germline loops: CDR1 SGHNT, CDR2 YYREEE (reference sequence).